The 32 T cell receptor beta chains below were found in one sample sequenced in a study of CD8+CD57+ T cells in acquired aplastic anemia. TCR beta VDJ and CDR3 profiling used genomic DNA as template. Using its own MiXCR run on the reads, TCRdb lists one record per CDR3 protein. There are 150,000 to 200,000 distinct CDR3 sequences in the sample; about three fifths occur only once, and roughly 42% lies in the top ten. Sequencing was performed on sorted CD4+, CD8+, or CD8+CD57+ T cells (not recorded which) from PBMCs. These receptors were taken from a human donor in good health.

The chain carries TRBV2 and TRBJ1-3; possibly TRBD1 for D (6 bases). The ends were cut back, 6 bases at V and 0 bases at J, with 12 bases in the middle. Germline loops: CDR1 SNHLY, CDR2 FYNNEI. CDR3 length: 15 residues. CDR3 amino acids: CASSQQGISGNTIYF. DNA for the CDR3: TGTGCCAGCAGCCAACAGGGCATCTCTGGAAACACCATATATTTT. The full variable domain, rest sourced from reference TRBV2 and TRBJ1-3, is EPEVTQTPSHQVTQMGQEVILRCVPISNHLYFYWYRQILGQKVEFLVSFYNNEISEKSEIFDDQFSVERPDGSNFTLKIRSTKLEDSAMYFCASSQQGISGNTIYFGEGSWLTVV.

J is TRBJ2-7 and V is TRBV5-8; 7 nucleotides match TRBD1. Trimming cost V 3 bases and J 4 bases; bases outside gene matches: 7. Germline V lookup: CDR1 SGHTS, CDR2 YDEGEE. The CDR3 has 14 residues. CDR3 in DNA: TGTGCCAGCAGCTCCTCGGGACAGAGGTACGAGCAGTACTTC. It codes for CASSSSGQRYEQYF.

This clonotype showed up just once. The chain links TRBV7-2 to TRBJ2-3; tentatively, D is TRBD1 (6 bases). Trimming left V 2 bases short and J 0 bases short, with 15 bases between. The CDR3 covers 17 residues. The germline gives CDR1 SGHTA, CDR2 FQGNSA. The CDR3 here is CASSLRGQRFSTDTQYF. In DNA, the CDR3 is TGTGCCAGCAGCTTAAGGGGACAAAGGTTTAGCACAGATACGCAGTATTTT. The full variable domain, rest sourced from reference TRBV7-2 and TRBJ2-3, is GAGVSQSPSNKVTEKGKDVELRCDPISGHTALYWYRQSLGQGLEFLIYFQGNSAPDKSGLPSDRFSAERTGGSVSTLTIQRTQQEDSAVYLCASSLRGQRFSTDTQYFGPGTRLTVL.

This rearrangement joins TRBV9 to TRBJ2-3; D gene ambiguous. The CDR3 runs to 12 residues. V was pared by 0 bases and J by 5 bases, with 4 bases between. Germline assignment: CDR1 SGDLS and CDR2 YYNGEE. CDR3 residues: CASSVVGDTQYF. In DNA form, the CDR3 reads TGTGCCAGCAGCGTAGTTGGAGATACGCAGTATTTT. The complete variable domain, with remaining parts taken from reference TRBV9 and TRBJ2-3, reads DSGVTQTPKHLITATGQRVTLRCSPRSGDLSVYWYQQSLDQGLQFLIQYYNGEERAKGNILERFSAQQFPDLHSELNLSSLELGDSALYFCASSVVGDTQYFGPGTRLTVL.

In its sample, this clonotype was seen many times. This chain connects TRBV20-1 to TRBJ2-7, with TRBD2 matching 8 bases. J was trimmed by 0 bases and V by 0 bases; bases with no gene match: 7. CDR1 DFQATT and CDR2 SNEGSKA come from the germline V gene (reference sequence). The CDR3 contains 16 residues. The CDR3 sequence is CSARDIAGHASYEQYF. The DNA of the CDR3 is TGCAGTGCTAGAGATATAGCGGGACATGCCTCCTACGAGCAGTACTTC.

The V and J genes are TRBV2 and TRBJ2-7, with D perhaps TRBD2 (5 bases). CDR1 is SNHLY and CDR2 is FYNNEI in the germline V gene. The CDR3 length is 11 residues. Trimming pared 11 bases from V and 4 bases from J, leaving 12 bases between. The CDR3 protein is CAGRTDYEQYF. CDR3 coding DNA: TGTGCCGGCCGGACTGATTACGAGCAGTACTTC.

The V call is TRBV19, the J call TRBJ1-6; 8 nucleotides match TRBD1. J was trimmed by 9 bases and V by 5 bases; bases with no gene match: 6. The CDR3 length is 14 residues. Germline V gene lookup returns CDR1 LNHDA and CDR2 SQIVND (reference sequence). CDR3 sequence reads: CASSRDRFSSPLHF. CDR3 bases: TGTGCCAGTAGTCGGGACAGGTTCAGTTCACCCCTCCACTTT.

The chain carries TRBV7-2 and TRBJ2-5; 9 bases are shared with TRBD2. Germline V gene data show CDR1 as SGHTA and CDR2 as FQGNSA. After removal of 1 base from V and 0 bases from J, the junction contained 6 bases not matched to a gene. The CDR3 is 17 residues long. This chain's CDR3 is CASSLVSGGRDQETQYF. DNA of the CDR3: TGTGCCAGCAGCTTAGTTAGCGGGGGCCGTGACCAAGAGACCCAGTACTTC. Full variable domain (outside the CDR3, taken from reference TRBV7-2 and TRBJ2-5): GAGVSQSPSNKVTEKGKDVELRCDPISGHTALYWYRQSLGQGLEFLIYFQGNSAPDKSGLPSDRFSAERTGGSVSTLTIQRTQQEDSAVYLCASSLVSGGRDQETQYFGPGTRLLVL.

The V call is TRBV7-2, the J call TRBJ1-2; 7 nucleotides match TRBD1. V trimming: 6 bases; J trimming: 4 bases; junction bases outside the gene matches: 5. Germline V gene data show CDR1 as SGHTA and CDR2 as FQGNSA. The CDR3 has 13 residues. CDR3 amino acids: CASRARGGYGYTF. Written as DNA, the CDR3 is TGTGCCAGCAGGGCCAGGGGGGGCTATGGCTACACCTTC.

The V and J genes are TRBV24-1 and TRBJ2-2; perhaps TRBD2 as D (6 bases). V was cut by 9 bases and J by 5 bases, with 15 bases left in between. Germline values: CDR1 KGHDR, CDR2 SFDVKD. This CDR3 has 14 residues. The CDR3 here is CATRGREETGELFF. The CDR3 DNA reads TGTGCCACCCGAGGAAGGGAGGAGACCGGGGAGCTGTTTTTT.

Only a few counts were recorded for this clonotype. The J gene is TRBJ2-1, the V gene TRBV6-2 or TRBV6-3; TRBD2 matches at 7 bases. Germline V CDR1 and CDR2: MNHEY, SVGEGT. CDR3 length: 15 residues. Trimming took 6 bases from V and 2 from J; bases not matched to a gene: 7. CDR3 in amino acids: CASRAGPAPYNEQFF. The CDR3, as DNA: TGTGCCAGCAGAGCGGGACCCGCTCCCTACAATGAGCAGTTCTTC.

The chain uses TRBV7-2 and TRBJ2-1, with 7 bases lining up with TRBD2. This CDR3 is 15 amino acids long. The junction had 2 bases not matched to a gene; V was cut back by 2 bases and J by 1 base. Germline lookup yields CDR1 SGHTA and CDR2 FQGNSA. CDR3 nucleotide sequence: TGTGCCAGCAGCTTACGGGGGGTATCCTACAATGAGCAGTTCTTC. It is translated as CASSLRGVSYNEQFF. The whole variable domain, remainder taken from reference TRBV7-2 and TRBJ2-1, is GAGVSQSPSNKVTEKGKDVELRCDPISGHTALYWYRQSLGQGLEFLIYFQGNSAPDKSGLPSDRFSAERTGGSVSTLTIQRTQQEDSAVYLCASSLRGVSYNEQFFGPGTRLTVL.

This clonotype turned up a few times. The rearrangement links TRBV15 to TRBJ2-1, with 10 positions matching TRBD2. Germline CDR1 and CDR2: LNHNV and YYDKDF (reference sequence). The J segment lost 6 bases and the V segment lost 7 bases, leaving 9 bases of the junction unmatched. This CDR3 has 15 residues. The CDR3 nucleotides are TGTGCCACCATGATTAGCGGGAGGCCAATCAATGAGCAGTTCTTC. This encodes CATMISGRPINEQFF.

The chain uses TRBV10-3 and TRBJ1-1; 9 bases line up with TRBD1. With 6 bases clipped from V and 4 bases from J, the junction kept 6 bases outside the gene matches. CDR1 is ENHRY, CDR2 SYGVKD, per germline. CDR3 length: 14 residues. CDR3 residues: CAISAGQGSTEAFF. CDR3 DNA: TGTGCCATCAGCGCGGGACAGGGTTCCACTGAAGCTTTCTTT.

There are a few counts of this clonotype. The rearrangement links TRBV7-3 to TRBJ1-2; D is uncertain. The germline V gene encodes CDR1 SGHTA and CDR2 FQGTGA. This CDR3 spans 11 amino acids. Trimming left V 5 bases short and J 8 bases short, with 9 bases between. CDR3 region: CASSAQEGYTF. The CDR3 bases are TGTGCCAGCAGCGCTCAGGAGGGCTACACCTTC.

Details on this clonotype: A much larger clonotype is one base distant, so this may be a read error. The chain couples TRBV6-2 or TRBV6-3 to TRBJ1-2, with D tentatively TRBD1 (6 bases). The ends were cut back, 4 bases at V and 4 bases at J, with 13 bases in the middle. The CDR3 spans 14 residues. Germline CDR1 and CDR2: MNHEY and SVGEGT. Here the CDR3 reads CASSWDIESYGYTF. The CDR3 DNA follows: TGTGCCAGCAGTTGGGACATTGAGAGCTATGGCTACACCTTC.

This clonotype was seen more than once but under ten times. In DNA form, the CDR3 reads TGTGCCAGCAGGGGACTCTCCCTCGGAGCTTTCTTT. Protein sequence: CASRGLSLGAFF. The chain has TRBV7-9 and TRBJ1-1; maybe TRBD1 (5 bases). There are 12 residues in the CDR3. V lost 6 bases, J lost 10 bases, and 15 bases lay in between. Germline values: CDR1 SEHNR, CDR2 FQNEAQ (reference sequence).

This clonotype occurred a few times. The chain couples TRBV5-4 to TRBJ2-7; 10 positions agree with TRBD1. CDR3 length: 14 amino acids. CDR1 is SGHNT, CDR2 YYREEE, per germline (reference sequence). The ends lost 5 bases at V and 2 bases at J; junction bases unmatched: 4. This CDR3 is CASSYGQGAYEQYF. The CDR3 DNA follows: TGTGCCAGCAGTTACGGACAGGGGGCCTACGAGCAGTACTTC.

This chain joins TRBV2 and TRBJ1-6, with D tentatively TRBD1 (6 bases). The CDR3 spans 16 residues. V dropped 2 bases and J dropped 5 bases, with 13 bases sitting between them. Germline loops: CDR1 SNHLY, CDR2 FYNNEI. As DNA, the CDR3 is TGTGCCAGCAGTGAAATGGGAGGGGGAAATAATTCACCCCTCCACTTT. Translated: CASSEMGGGNNSPLHF.

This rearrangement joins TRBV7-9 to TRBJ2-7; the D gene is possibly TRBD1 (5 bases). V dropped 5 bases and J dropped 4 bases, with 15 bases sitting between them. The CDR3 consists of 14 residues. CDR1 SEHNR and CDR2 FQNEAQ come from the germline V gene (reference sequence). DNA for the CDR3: TGTGCCAGCAGCCAACGCGACAGCGATTACGAGCAGTACTTC. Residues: CASSQRDSDYEQYF. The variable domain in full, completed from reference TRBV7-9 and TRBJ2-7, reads DTGVSQNPRHKITKRGQNVTFRCDPISEHNRLYWYRQTLGQGPEFLTYFQNEAQLEKSRLLSDRFSAERPKGSFSTLEIQRTEQGDSAMYLCASSQRDSDYEQYFGPGTRLTVT.

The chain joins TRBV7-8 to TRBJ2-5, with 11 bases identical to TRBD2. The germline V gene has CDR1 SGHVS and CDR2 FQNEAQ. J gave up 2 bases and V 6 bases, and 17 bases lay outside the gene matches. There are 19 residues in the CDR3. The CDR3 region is CASSPGGLAGGGRQETQYF. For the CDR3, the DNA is TGTGCCAGCAGTCCTGGCGGGCTAGCGGGGGGCGGACGGCAAGAGACCCAGTACTTC.

In nucleotides, the CDR3 is TGTGCCAGCAGGCGGAGACAGGGGGTGAACTATGGCTACACCTTC. As protein: CASRRRQGVNYGYTF. The chain links TRBV28 to TRBJ1-2; TRBD1 aligns across 9 bases. Losses at the gene ends were 6 bases for V and 2 bases for J; bases not matched to a gene: 7. Per the germline V gene, CDR1 is MDHEN and CDR2 is SYDVKM. The CDR3 is 15 amino acids.

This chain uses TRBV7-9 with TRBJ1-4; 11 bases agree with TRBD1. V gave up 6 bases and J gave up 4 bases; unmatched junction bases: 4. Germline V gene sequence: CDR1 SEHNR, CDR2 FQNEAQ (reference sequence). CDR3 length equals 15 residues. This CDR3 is CASRDRGQINEKLFF. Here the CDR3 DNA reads TGTGCCAGCAGGGACAGGGGGCAGATTAATGAAAAACTGTTTTTT.

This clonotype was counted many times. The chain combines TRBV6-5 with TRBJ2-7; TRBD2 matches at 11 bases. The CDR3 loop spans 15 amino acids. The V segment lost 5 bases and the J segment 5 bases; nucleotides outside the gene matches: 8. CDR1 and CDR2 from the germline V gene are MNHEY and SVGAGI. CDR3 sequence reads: CASSEPGLAVDEQYF. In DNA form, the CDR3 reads TGTGCCAGCAGTGAACCGGGACTAGCGGTCGACGAGCAGTACTTC.

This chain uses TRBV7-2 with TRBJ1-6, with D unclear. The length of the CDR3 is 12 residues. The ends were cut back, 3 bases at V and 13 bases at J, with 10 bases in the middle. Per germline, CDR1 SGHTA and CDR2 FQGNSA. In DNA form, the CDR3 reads TGTGCCAGCAGCTTTGAAGTGGGGCCCCTCCACTTT. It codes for CASSFEVGPLHF.

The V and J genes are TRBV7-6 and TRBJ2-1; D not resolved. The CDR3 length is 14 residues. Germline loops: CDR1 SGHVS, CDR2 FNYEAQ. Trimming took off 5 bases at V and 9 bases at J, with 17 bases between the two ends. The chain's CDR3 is CASSPSQYKGEQFF. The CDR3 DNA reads TGTGCCAGCAGCCCCTCCCAGTATAAGGGTGAGCAGTTCTTC.

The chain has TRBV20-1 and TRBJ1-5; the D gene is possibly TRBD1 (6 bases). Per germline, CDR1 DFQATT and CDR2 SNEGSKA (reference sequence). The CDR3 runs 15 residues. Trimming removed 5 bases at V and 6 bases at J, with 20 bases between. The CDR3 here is CSASSGWGAIQPQHF. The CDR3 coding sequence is TGCAGTGCTTCCTCTGGGTGGGGGGCGATTCAGCCCCAGCATTTT.

The DNA of the CDR3 is TGTGCCAGCGTTAATGCCCAGTTCGGTGGCTACACCTTC. Translation gives CASVNAQFGGYTF. The rearrangement joins TRBV2 to TRBJ1-2; unclear D gene. V lost 8 bases to trimming and J lost 7 bases, with 17 bases between them. Per the germline V gene, CDR1 is SNHLY and CDR2 is FYNNEI. This CDR3 spans 13 amino acids.

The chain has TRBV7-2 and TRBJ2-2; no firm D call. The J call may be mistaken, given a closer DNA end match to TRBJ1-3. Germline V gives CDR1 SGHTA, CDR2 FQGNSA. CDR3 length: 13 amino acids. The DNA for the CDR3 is TGTGCCAGCAGCTTAGATGGAGGAAACACCATATATTTT. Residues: CASSLDGGNTIYF.

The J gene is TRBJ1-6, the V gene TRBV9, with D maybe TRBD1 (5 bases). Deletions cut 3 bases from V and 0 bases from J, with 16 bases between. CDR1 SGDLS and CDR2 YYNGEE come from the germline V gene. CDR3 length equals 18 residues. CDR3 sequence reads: CASSDPGTESSYNSPLHF. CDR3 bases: TGTGCCAGCAGCGATCCCGGGACCGAGAGCTCCTATAATTCACCCCTCCACTTT. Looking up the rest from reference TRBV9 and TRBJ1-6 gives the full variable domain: DSGVTQTPKHLITATGQRVTLRCSPRSGDLSVYWYQQSLDQGLQFLIQYYNGEERAKGNILERFSAQQFPDLHSELNLSSLELGDSALYFCASSDPGTESSYNSPLHFGNGTRLTVT.

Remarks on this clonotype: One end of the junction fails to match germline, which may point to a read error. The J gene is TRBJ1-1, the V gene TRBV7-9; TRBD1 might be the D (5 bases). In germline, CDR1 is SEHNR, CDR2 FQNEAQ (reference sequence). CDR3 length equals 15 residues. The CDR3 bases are TGTGCCAGCAGCCTCCATAGCGGGGGGGGGACTGAAACTTTCTTT. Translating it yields CASSLHSGGGTETFF.

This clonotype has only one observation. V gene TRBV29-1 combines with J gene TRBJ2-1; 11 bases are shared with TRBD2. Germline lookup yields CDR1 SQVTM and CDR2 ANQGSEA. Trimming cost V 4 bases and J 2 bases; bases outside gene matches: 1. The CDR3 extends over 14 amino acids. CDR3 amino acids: CSVVAGGPYNEQFF. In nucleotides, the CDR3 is TGCAGCGTTGTAGCGGGGGGGCCCTACAATGAGCAGTTCTTC.